This TCR beta chain was identified in a study of blood T cell repertoires in COVID-19. In the study overall: Specimens from acute and convalescent COVID-19 originated in the United States, Italy and Spain. T cells, B-cell-depleted T cells, or PBMCs supplied cDNA or gDNA.

In this sample, this clone turned up a few times. Authors' methods: The assay estimated nucleated cells by amplifying reference gene primers. The data were produced by immunoSEQ multiplex PCR, yet TCRdb's version contains in-frame clones alone and is incomplete. Clonal size and the V and J genes are those of that table, whereas D and trimming came from the DNA. The sample has about 250,000 clones, roughly 88% seen once. CDR3 length: 13 residues. V was trimmed by 4 bases and J by 2 bases, leaving 9 bases between them. The sequence derives from a young woman with acute or convalescent COVID-19. The material sequenced was peripheral blood. This chain connects TRBV12-3 or TRBV12-4 to TRBJ2-7, with TRBD2 as a possible D gene (5 bases). The chain's CDR3 is CASSSGVPYEQYF. The CDR3 DNA sequence: TGTGCCAGCAGTTCCGGGGTACCCTACGAGCAGTACTTC.